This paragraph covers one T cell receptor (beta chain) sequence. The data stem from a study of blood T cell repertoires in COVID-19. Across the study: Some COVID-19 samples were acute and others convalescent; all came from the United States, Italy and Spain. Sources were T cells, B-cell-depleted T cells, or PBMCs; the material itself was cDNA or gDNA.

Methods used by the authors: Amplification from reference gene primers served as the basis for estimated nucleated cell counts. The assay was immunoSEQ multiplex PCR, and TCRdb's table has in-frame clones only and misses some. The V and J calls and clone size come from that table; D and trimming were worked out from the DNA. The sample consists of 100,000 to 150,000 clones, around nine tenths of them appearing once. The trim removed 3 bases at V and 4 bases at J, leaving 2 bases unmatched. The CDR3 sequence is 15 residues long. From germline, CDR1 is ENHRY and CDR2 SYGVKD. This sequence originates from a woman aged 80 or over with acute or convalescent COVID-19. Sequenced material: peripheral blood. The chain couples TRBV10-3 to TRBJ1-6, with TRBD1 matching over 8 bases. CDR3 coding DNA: TGTGCCATCAGTGATGGGACAGGTTATAATTCACCCCTCCACTTT. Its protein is CAISDGTGYNSPLHF.